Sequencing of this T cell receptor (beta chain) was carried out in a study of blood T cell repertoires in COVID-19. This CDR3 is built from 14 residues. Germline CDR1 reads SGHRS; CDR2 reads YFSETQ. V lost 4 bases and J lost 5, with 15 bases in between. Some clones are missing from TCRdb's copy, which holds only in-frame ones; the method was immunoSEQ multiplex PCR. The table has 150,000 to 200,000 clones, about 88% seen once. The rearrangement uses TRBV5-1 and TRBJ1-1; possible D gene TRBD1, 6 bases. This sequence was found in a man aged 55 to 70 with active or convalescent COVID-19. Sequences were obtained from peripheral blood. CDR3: CASSRGTVGTEAFF. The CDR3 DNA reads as TGCGCCAGCAGCAGGGGGACCGTAGGAACTGAAGCTTTCTTT.